Below are 18 T cell receptor beta chains sequenced from a single sample in a study of cytomegalovirus exposure and HLA in healthy donors. The PCR was carried out with 60 Vbeta primers and 13 Jbeta primers. Assay used: immunoSEQ multiplex PCR; TCRdb lists only in-frame clones, some missing. The sample has approximately 190,000 clones, more than 9.5% seen once. The sample taken for sequencing was PBMCs. The origin of the receptors is a man between 50 and 59 years old in good health and CMV-seropositive.

The rearrangement links TRBV6-6 to TRBJ1-1, with D unresolved. Germline values: CDR1 MNHNY, CDR2 SVGAGI (reference sequence). The V and J ends lost 10 bases and 2 bases respectively, with 14 bases between them. There are 13 residues in the CDR3. The CDR3 protein is CAIQRQTNTEAFF. The CDR3 DNA follows: TGTGCCATCCAAAGACAAACCAACACTGAAGCTTTCTTT.

The chain employs TRBV10-3 and TRBJ2-1, with D perhaps matching TRBD1 (6 bases). V was clipped by 0 bases and J by 9 bases, with 12 bases between them. The V gene's germline CDR1 is ENHRY and CDR2 SYGVKD. The CDR3 length is 14 residues. The chain's CDR3 is CAISESKQGSEQFF. CDR3 coding DNA: TGTGCCATCAGTGAGTCTAAACAGGGAAGTGAGCAGTTCTTC.

The chain employs TRBV4-1 and TRBJ1-5; no clear D. The germline CDR1 and CDR2 sequences are MGHRA and YSYEKL. The V end lost 0 bases, the J end lost 5 bases, and 11 bases lay between the germline ends. CDR3 size: 15 residues. The CDR3 bases are TGCGCCAGCAGCCAAGATAATCCCACGGATCAGCCCCAGCATTTT. Translating gives CASSQDNPTDQPQHF.

V and J are TRBV7-8 and TRBJ1-3, with 9 nucleotides matching TRBD1. CDR3 length: 17 residues. The V gene's germline CDR1 is SGHVS and CDR2 FQNEAQ. Trimming took 1 base from V and 3 from J; bases not matched to a gene: 7. Written as DNA, the CDR3 is TGTGCCAGCAGCTTAGACCACAGGGGGCAACGTGGAAACACCATATATTTT. Translated: CASSLDHRGQRGNTIYF.

This clone was observed a handful of times. This rearrangement joins TRBV2 to TRBJ1-1; TRBD1 might be the D (6 bases). The CDR3 consists of 16 residues. Germline V gives CDR1 SNHLY, CDR2 FYNNEI. V shed 3 bases and J shed 5 bases, with 19 bases lying between them. CDR3 sequence (DNA): TGTGCCAGCAGTGACCCGAAAGACAGGTGGGGAACTGAAGCTTTCTTT. Its protein is CASSDPKDRWGTEAFF.

This clone appeared a few times. The CDR3 coding sequence is TGTGCCAGCAGCGCCGGCGATTGGCCAGGGGTGACACGTTATGGCTACACCTTC. Translated: CASSAGDWPGVTRYGYTF. This chain joins TRBV9 and TRBJ1-2, with D tentatively TRBD1 (6 bases). The CDR3 runs to 18 residues. Between the trimmed V and J ends, which lost 3 bases and 5 bases, there was a span of 26 bases. From germline, CDR1 is SGDLS and CDR2 YYNGEE.

In this sample, this clone turned up a few times. This chain uses TRBV9 with TRBJ1-1; weak D call: TRBD1 (5 bases). The CDR3 consists of 15 residues. V dropped 6 bases and J dropped 7 bases, with 22 bases sitting between them. Germline V gene lookup returns CDR1 SGDLS and CDR2 YYNGEE. CDR3 nucleotide sequence: TGTGCCAGCAAGCCTGGCCCGGGCGGGACCGGTGAAGCTTTCTTT. Protein: CASKPGPGGTGEAFF.

Points on this clone: This sample includes further DNA sequences coding for the same CDR3. The chain employs TRBV19 and TRBJ2-3, with D possibly TRBD2 on 6 matching bases. Germline V gene data show CDR1 as LNHDA and CDR2 as SQIVND (reference sequence). The CDR3 consists of 14 residues. Trimming shortened V by 11 bases and J by 0 bases, and 15 bases separated the two germline ends. Written as DNA, the CDR3 is TGTGCCTCCCGGGCGGGGATGAGCACAGATACGCAGTATTTT. Encoded protein: CASRAGMSTDTQYF.

The chain combines TRBV7-6 with TRBJ1-1; 7 bases map to TRBD1. Germline V lookup: CDR1 SGHVS, CDR2 FNYEAQ. Germline trimming cut 3 bases from V and 2 bases from J; bases unmatched to any gene: 3. This CDR3 spans 14 amino acids. The CDR3 region has the DNA TGTGCCAGCAGCTTGGGACAGCTAAACACTGAAGCTTTCTTT. Translating gives CASSLGQLNTEAFF.

Here the CDR3 reads CASSPGSGVGEQYV. The CDR3 nucleotides are TGTGCCAGCAGCCCTGGGTCGGGGGTCGGCGAGCAGTACGTC. The chain has TRBV28 and TRBJ2-7; tentative D call: TRBD2 (6 bases). The CDR3 has 14 amino acids. Deletions cut 6 bases from V and 6 bases from J, with 18 bases between. CDR1 MDHEN and CDR2 SYDVKM come from the germline V gene.

The gene calls are TRBV11-2 and TRBJ2-5; 8 nucleotides line up with TRBD2. This CDR3 contains 14 residues. CDR1 and CDR2 (germline): SGHAT, FQNNGV. The trim removed 4 bases at V and 4 bases at J, leaving 5 bases unmatched. CDR3 protein: CASSYAGGGETQYF. The CDR3 DNA follows: TGTGCCAGCAGCTACGCCGGGGGGGGAGAGACCCAGTACTTC.

This clone was counted many times. This chain joins TRBV6-1 and TRBJ1-5, with a weak D call TRBD1 (5 bases). This CDR3 has 11 residues. Germline loops: CDR1 MNHNS, CDR2 SASEGT. V was cut by 10 bases and J by 9 bases, with 13 bases left in between. This CDR3 is CATTRGGPQHF. The CDR3 region has the DNA TGTGCCACCACCCGGGGGGGGCCCCAGCATTTT.

V is TRBV5-1 and J is TRBJ1-6, with D maybe TRBD1 (5 bases). V dropped 3 bases and J dropped 7 bases, with 14 bases sitting between them. The CDR3 covers 15 residues. Germline V lookup: CDR1 SGHRS, CDR2 YFSETQ. The chain's CDR3 is CASSWGDPYNSPLHF. In nucleotides, the CDR3 is TGCGCCAGCAGCTGGGGGGATCCGTACAATTCACCCCTCCACTTT. The full variable domain, in which reference TRBV5-1 and TRBJ1-6 provide the parts outside the CDR3, is KAGVTQTPRYLIKTRGQQVTLSCSPISGHRSVSWYQQTPGQGLQFLFEYFSETQRNKGNFPGRFSGRQFSNSRSEMNVSTLELGDSALYLCASSWGDPYNSPLHFGNGTRLTVT.

This clone was counted between two and nine times. This sequence joins TRBV9 and TRBJ1-2, with D unclear. Germline V gene lookup returns CDR1 SGDLS and CDR2 YYNGEE. This CDR3 contains 13 residues. V was cut by 3 bases and J by 4 bases, with 10 bases left in between. The chain's CDR3 is CASSGGNSYGYTF. The CDR3 DNA sequence: TGTGCCAGCAGCGGAGGGAACAGCTATGGCTACACCTTC.

This clone was seen just once. J is TRBJ1-4 and V is TRBV15; weak D call: TRBD1 (6 bases). This CDR3 has 16 amino acids. The germline V gene has CDR1 LNHNV and CDR2 YYDKDF (reference sequence). V was trimmed by 6 bases and J by 8 bases, leaving 22 bases between them. The CDR3: CATSHSGGGGREKLFF. Written as DNA, the CDR3 is TGTGCCACCAGTCACTCTGGGGGGGGCGGACGCGAAAAACTGTTTTTT.

This clone was seen only a few times. The chain employs TRBV30 and TRBJ2-1; D perhaps matches TRBD2 (7 bases). The germline V and J ends were trimmed by 4 bases and 1 base, with 20 bases remaining between them. The CDR3 totals 17 residues. The germline CDR1 and CDR2 sequences are GTSNPN and SVGIG (reference sequence). The CDR3 reads CAWKGGAKFSSYNEQFF. The CDR3, as DNA: TGTGCCTGGAAGGGGGGGGCGAAATTTAGTTCCTACAATGAGCAGTTCTTC.

The V call is TRBV11-3, the J call TRBJ2-7, with 7 bases fitting TRBD1. There are 17 residues in the CDR3. J gave up 1 base and V 1 base, and 10 bases lay outside the gene matches. CDR1 SGHNT and CDR2 YENEEA come from the germline V gene. In nucleotides, the CDR3 is TGTGCCAGCAGCTTAGTTAGTCTGGGACAGCTGTCCTACGAGCAGTACTTC. Encoded protein: CASSLVSLGQLSYEQYF.

The CDR3 region is CATIQGSYGYTF. CDR3 in DNA: TGTGCCACAATTCAGGGCTCCTATGGCTACACCTTC. The chain combines TRBV19 with TRBJ1-2, with D tentatively TRBD1 (5 bases). Germline assignment: CDR1 LNHDA and CDR2 SQIVND (reference sequence). Trimming removed 10 bases at V and 4 bases at J, with 13 bases between. The length of the CDR3 is 12 residues. Supplemented by reference TRBV19 and TRBJ1-2, the full variable domain reads DGGITQSPKYLFRKEGQNVTLSCEQNLNHDAMYWYRQDPGQGLRLIYYSQIVNDFQKGDIAEGYSVSREKKESFPLTVTSAQKNPTAFYLCATIQGSYGYTFGSGTRLTVV.